The clone carrying this T cell receptor beta chain was recorded a few times. No antigen is known for it. Researchers partitioned CD4+ cells into CD45RA+ naive and CD45RA-negative memory subsets. These data are taken from a study of shared clonotypes between healthy human individuals. Study background: Three CD4 naive, three CD4 memory, two CD8 naive and one CD8 memory plate were used per donor.

Regarding the study as a whole: Relative to clonotypes present in all four donors, those not shared had lower generation probabilities.

The method was immunoSEQ multiplex PCR; TCRdb's version includes in-frame clones alone and lacks a portion of them. The table includes more than 1 million clones, about 84% detected once. The CDR3 contains 13 residues. Germline trimming cut 4 bases from V and 9 bases from J; bases unmatched to any gene: 8. Germline loops: CDR1 SQVTM, CDR2 ANQGSEA. The sequenced sample was memory CD4+ T cells from PBMCs. Subset: CD45RA-negative fraction. The chain joins TRBV29-1 to TRBJ1-5; 8 bases agree with TRBD1. This TCR came from a young man in good health. Some clones in this sample may be carry-over from other donors' samples. CDR3 DNA: TGCAGCGTTGGGACAGGGCGTCAGGGGCCCCAGCATTTT. Its translation is CSVGTGRQGPQHF.